A selection of T cell receptor beta chains follows, all from one sample in a study of blood T cell repertoires in COVID-19. Clones were sequenced by immunoSEQ multiplex PCR, and TCRdb holds only the in-frame ones, with some missing. The sample carries roughly 250,000 clones, around 90% recorded once. Sequencing was carried out using PBMCs or T cells enriched from blood (not recorded which). These receptors were collected from a woman under 40 with acute COVID-19. CDR3s include the opening cysteine and the closing phenylalanine or tryptophan. The D gene is left open where the match is weak. Only part of the rows carry a size: once, few, many, or a class if the clone is expanded.

D gene,J gene,clone size,V gene,CDR3 protein,CDR3 DNA
TRBD2,TRBJ2-3,.,TRBV5-4,CASSLISGGGTDTQYF,TGTGCCAGCAGCTTGATCAGCGGGGGTGGCACAGATACGCAGTATTTT
.,TRBJ1-5,.,TRBV14,CASSQAGQPQHF,TGTGCCAGCAGCCAAGCAGGACAGCCCCAGCATTTT
TRBD1,TRBJ2-7,.,TRBV6-1,CASSEGIGDSTYEQYF,TGTGCCAGCAGTGAAGGCATAGGGGACAGCACCTACGAGCAGTACTTC
.,TRBJ2-1,few,TRBV7-9,CASSPRTASVVKQFF,TGTGCCAGCAGCCCACGGACAGCTTCGGTCGTTAAGCAGTTCTTC
TRBD1,TRBJ2-5,.,TRBV19,CASADRAQETQYF,TGTGCCAGTGCGGACAGGGCTCAAGAGACCCAGTACTTC
.,TRBJ1-2,.,TRBV6-2/TRBV6-3,CASSYMEQGGGYTF,TGTGCCAGCAGTTACATGGAACAGGGTGGTGGCTACACCTTC
.,TRBJ1-4,.,TRBV7-2,CASSLRAGVATNEKLFF,TGTGCCAGCAGCTTAAGGGCGGGGGTTGCAACTAATGAAAAACTGTTTTTT
.,TRBJ2-2,.,TRBV10-3,CAISGGGAGELFF,TGTGCCATCAGTGGAGGGGGGGCCGGGGAGCTGTTTTTT
.,TRBJ1-1,.,TRBV29-1,CSASRNRVDTEAFF,TGCAGCGCCAGTCGGAACAGGGTCGACACTGAAGCTTTCTTT
.,TRBJ2-7,.,TRBV7-8,CASSLPELYEQYF,TGTGCCAGCAGCCTCCCCGAGCTCTACGAGCAGTACTTC
.,TRBJ2-3,.,TRBV5-6,CASSTGSDTQYF,TGTGCCAGCAGTACAGGGTCCGATACGCAGTATTTT
TRBD2,TRBJ2-1,.,TRBV6-4,CASSDFAGAYNEQFF,TGTGCCAGCAGTGACTTTGCGGGGGCCTACAATGAGCAGTTCTTC
.,TRBJ2-7,.,TRBV6-5,CASRPLLGGTYEQYF,TGTGCCAGCAGACCTCTACTGGGGGGAACCTACGAGCAGTACTTC
TRBD1,TRBJ2-5,.,TRBV2,CASSVDRGGYQTQYF,TGTGCCAGCAGCGTAGACAGGGGCGGGTATCAAACCCAGTACTTC
TRBD1,TRBJ1-1,.,TRBV25-1,CASGRTGTEAFF,TGTGCCAGCGGACGGACAGGGACTGAAGCTTTCTTT
TRBD1,TRBJ1-5,.,TRBV15,CATSRGGSGTADQPQHF,TGTGCCACCAGCAGAGGGGGTAGCGGGACAGCCGATCAGCCCCAGCATTTT
.,TRBJ1-3,.,TRBV6-5,CASRSSTFSGNTIYF,TGTGCCAGCAGATCCTCGACATTCTCTGGAAACACCATATATTTT
TRBD1,TRBJ1-1,.,TRBV2,CASSKATGDTEAFF,TGTGCCAGCAGTAAAGCGACAGGGGACACTGAAGCTTTCTTT
.,TRBJ1-6,.,TRBV4-1,CASSQERMGIGDNSPLHF,TGCGCCAGCAGCCAAGAAAGAATGGGCATCGGGGATAATTCACCCCTCCACTTT
.,TRBJ1-2,.,TRBV19,CASKTVSYGYTF,TGTGCCAGTAAGACAGTTTCGTATGGCTACACCTTC
TRBD2,TRBJ2-3,.,TRBV7-2,CASSSERGVTDTQYF,TGTGCCAGCAGCTCTGAGCGGGGGGTCACAGATACGCAGTATTTT
.,TRBJ1-1,.,TRBV12-3/TRBV12-4,CASSLSESPEAFF,TGTGCCAGCAGTTTGTCGGAGTCCCCTGAAGCTTTCTTT
TRBD1,TRBJ1-4,.,TRBV7-8,CASSLGTGGEKLFF,TGTGCCAGCAGCTTAGGGACAGGGGGTGAAAAACTGTTTTTT
.,TRBJ2-5,.,TRBV29-1,CSVARGREETQYF,TGCAGCGTTGCCAGGGGTCGGGAAGAGACCCAGTACTTC
TRBD1,TRBJ1-4,.,TRBV6-1,CASSESQGAMDEKLFF,TGTGCCAGCAGTGAGTCGCAGGGGGCGATGGATGAAAAACTGTTTTTT
.,TRBJ2-3,.,TRBV5-4,CASSLVGQSTDTQYF,TGTGCCAGCAGCTTGGTCGGACAGAGCACAGATACGCAGTATTTT
TRBD1,TRBJ1-4,.,TRBV2,CASIYKTGTDATNEKLFF,TGTGCCAGCATCTACAAGACAGGGACGGATGCAACTAATGAAAAACTGTTTTTT
TRBD2,TRBJ2-1,.,TRBV18,CASSPPGLAGGTYNEQFF,TGTGCCAGCTCACCACCGGGACTAGCGGGGGGTACCTACAATGAGCAGTTCTTC
.,TRBJ1-2,.,TRBV5-6,CASSFTGTRGYTF,TGTGCCAGCAGCTTTACAGGGACCCGGGGCTACACCTTC
.,TRBJ2-3,.,TRBV5-6,CASSLVWPLSTDTQYF,TGTGCCAGCAGCCTAGTGTGGCCTTTAAGCACAGATACGCAGTATTTT
.,TRBJ1-5,.,TRBV6-5,CASRGSSNQPQHF,TGTGCCAGCAGGGGCTCAAGCAATCAGCCCCAGCATTTT
.,TRBJ1-1,.,TRBV18,CASSPGAGRNTEAFF,TGTGCCAGCTCACCGGGTGCGGGGAGGAACACTGAAGCTTTCTTT
TRBD2,TRBJ2-5,.,TRBV2,CASRLGGETQYF,TGTGCCAGCAGATTGGGGGGGGAGACCCAGTACTTC
.,TRBJ2-7,.,TRBV21-1,CASSTAGTGGNYEQYF,TGTGCCAGCAGCACGGCCGGGACAGGGGGAAACTACGAGCAGTACTTC
.,TRBJ1-6,.,TRBV15,CATSRSAPRGSLHF,TGTGCCACCAGCAGATCAGCACCCCGAGGCTCCCTCCACTTT
TRBD1,TRBJ2-7,.,TRBV19,CASSPMDRDTTYEQYF,TGTGCCAGTAGTCCGATGGACAGGGATACTACCTACGAGCAGTACTTC
.,TRBJ1-5,.,TRBV18,CASSSAVGGGQPQHF,TGTGCCAGCTCATCCGCAGTGGGTGGAGGTCAGCCCCAGCATTTT
.,TRBJ2-5,.,TRBV5-1,CASSPRGFTGEQETQYF,TGCGCCAGCAGCCCGCGGGGCTTTACGGGCGAGCAAGAGACCCAGTACTTC
TRBD2,TRBJ2-5,once,TRBV4-1,CASSQERLAETQYF,TGCGCCAGCAGCCAAGAGAGACTAGCCGAGACCCAGTACTTC
TRBD2,TRBJ2-3,.,TRBV5-1,CASSWGTSRDTQYF,TGCGCCAGCAGCTGGGGGACTAGCCGAGATACGCAGTATTTT
.,TRBJ1-1,.,TRBV6-5,CASSYEGETTEAFF,TGTGCCAGCAGTTACGAGGGGGAGACCACTGAAGCTTTCTTT
.,TRBJ1-1,.,TRBV3-1/TRBV3-2,CASSQVRDTEAFF,TGTGCCAGCAGCCAAGTGAGGGACACTGAAGCTTTCTTT